This T cell receptor (beta chain) originates from a study of OX40 agonist ivuxolimab in advanced cancers. About the study: Patients' therapy was ivuxolimab, an antibody that acts as an agonist of OX40 (CD134).

The V end lost 4 bases, the J end lost 8 bases, and 21 bases lay between the germline ends. CDR1 is MNHEY and CDR2 is SVGAGI in the germline V gene. The CDR3 is made up of 16 amino acids. Study results and caveats: Fewer expanded clones were found on average in CD4+ than in CD8+ T cells. The authors also found low normalized T-cell clonal expansion in some nonresponders.

On this clone: Antigen unknown.

Profiled with immunoSEQ multiplex PCR; TCRdb holds only in-frame clones, not every one. The data show tens of thousands of clones, 90% to 95% seen once. The specimen was CD4+ or CD8+ T cells sorted from blood, collected in a trial of the OX40 agonist ivuxolimab. The sequence was obtained from an adult with an advanced solid tumor such as melanoma, head and neck, liver or kidney cancer. The rearrangement uses TRBV6-5 and TRBJ2-1; D perhaps matches TRBD2 (5 bases). The CDR3 is CASSSNSVEVGDEQFF. The CDR3, as DNA: TGTGCCAGCAGTTCAAATAGCGTTGAGGTCGGGGATGAGCAGTTCTTC.